This T cell receptor beta chain was captured by sequencing in a study of T cells in Graves' hyperthyroidism and ophthalmopathy. Amplification targeted TCR beta CDR3 regions from RNA transcripts. During a first-round RT-PCR of the TCR CDR3, the HTBI primer set was used. TCRdb redid the calling of the multiplex PCR reads with MiXCR, one entry per CDR3 protein. Here the sample spans under 400,000 distinct CDR3 sequences, around 15% being singletons. V lost 4 bases to trimming and J lost 4 bases; unmatched junction nucleotides: 7. Germline CDR1 reads DFQATT; CDR2 reads SNEGSKA (reference sequence). This CDR3 is built from 16 residues.

V and J are TRBV20-1 and TRBJ2-1; 13 bases line up with TRBD2. The receptor comes from a woman aged 55-75 years with Graves' ophthalmopathy. The sample was blood. The CDR3 DNA reads TGCAGTGCTAAAGCCGGGACTAGCGGGGCTTACAATGAGCAGTTCTTC. Protein sequence: CSAKAGTSGAYNEQFF.